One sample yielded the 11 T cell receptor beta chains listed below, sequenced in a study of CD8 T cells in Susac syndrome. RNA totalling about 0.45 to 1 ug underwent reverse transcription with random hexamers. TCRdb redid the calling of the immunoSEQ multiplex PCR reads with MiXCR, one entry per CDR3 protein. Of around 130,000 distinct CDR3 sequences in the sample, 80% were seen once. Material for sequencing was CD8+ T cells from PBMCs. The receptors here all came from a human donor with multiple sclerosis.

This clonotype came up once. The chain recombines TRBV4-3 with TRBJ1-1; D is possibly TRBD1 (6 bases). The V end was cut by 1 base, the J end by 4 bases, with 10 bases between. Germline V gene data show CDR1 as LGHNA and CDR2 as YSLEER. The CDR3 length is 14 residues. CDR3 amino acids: CASSQGTVTTEAFF. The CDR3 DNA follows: TGCGCCAGCAGCCAAGGGACAGTGACCACTGAAGCTTTCTTT.

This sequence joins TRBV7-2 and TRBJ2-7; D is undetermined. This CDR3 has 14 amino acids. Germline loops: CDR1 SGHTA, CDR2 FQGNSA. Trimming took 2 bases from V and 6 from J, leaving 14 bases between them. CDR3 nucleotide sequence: TGTGCCAGCAGCTTACAGTTTGAGTTACCCGAGCAGTACTTC. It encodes CASSLQFELPEQYF.

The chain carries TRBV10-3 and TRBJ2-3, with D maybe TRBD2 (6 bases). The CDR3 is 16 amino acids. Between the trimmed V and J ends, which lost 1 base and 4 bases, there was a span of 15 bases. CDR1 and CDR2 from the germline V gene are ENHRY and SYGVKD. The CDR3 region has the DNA TGTGCCATCAGTGAGTGGGGGGACGGAGGGTCAGATACGCAGTATTTT. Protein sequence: CAISEWGDGGSDTQYF.

This chain's CDR3 is CASSYFPGGTGELFF. The CDR3 DNA reads as TGTGCCAGCAGTTACTTCCCTGGGGGAACCGGGGAGCTGTTTTTT. This sequence joins TRBV6-5 and TRBJ2-2; D may correspond to TRBD1 or TRBD2 (5 bases each). The germline V gene has CDR1 MNHEY and CDR2 SVGAGI. Between the trimmed V and J ends, which lost 1 base and 5 bases, there was a span of 11 bases. The CDR3 has 15 amino acids.

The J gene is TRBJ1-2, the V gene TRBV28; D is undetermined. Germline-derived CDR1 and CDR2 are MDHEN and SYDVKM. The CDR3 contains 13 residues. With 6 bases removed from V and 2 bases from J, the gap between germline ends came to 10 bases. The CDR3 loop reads CASRMDGNYGYTF. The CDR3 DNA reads TGTGCCAGCAGGATGGACGGAAACTATGGCTACACCTTC.

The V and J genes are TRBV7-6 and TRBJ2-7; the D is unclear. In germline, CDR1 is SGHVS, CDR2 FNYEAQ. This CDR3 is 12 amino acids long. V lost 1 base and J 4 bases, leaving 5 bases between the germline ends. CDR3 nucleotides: TGTGCCAGCAGCTTAGTATGGTACGAGCAGTACTTC. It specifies CASSLVWYEQYF.

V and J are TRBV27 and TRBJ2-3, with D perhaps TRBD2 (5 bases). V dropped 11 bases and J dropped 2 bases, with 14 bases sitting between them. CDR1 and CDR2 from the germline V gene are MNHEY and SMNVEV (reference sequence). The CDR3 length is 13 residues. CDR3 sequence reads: CAGKLDYTDTQYF. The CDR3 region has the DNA TGTGCCGGCAAACTAGACTACACAGATACGCAGTATTTT.

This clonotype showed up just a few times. The CDR3 region has the DNA TGTGCCAGCAGCGTTGGATCCTACGAGCAGTACTTC. Translation: CASSVGSYEQYF. J is TRBJ2-7 and V is TRBV5-6; D is unclear. This CDR3 is 12 amino acids long. Germline values: CDR1 SGHDT, CDR2 YYEEEE. The germline V and J ends were trimmed by 4 bases and 1 base, with 6 bases remaining between them.

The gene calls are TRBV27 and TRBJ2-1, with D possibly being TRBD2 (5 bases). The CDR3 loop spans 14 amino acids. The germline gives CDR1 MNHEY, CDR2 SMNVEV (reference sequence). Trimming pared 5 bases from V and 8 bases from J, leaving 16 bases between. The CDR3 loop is CASSPFGEGYEQFF. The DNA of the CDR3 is TGTGCCAGCAGTCCATTCGGGGAAGGCTATGAGCAGTTCTTC.

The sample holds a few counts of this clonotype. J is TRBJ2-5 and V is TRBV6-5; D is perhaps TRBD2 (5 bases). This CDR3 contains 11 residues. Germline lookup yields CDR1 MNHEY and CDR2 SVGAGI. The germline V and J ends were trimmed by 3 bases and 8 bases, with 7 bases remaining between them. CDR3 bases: TGTGCCAGCAGTTATTCGGGAACCCAGTACTTC. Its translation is CASSYSGTQYF.

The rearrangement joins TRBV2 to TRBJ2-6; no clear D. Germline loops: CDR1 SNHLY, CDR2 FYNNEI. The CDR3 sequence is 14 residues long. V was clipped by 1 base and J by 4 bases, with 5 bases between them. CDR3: CASSEVGGANVLTF. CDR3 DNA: TGTGCCAGCAGTGAAGTTGGGGGGGCCAACGTCCTGACTTTC. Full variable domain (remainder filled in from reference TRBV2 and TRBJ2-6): EPEVTQTPSHQVTQMGQEVILRCVPISNHLYFYWYRQILGQKVEFLVSFYNNEISEKSEIFDDQFSVERPDGSNFTLKIRSTKLEDSAMYFCASSEVGGANVLTFGAGSRLTVL.